The 23 T cell receptor beta chains in this list originate from one sample, sequenced in a study of shared clonotypes between healthy human individuals. Sequencing was performed with immunoSEQ multiplex PCR; in TCRdb, only in-frame clones are kept and a portion is missing. This sample has about 340,000 clones, with roughly 70% found just once. Material for sequencing was memory CD4+ T cells sorted from blood. Specified subset: CD45RA-negative fraction. The origin of the receptors is a young man in good health.

The chain combines TRBV5-5 with TRBJ1-4; tentatively, D is TRBD1 (5 bases). The CDR3 spans 15 residues. Germline CDR1 reads SGHKS; CDR2 reads YYEKEE (reference sequence). V was cut by 4 bases and J by 7 bases, with 17 bases left in between. CDR3 sequence: CASSIQGASLEKLFF. CDR3 in DNA: TGTGCCAGCAGCATTCAAGGGGCCTCTCTTGAAAAACTGTTTTTT.

The chain uses TRBV6-5 and TRBJ2-1, with D perhaps matching TRBD2 (7 bases). There are 15 residues in the CDR3. Germline V gene lookup returns CDR1 MNHEY and CDR2 SVGAGI. Trimming cost V 5 bases and J 10 bases, with 21 bases left between them. The CDR3 reads CASSPGGGMPREQFF. CDR3 bases: TGTGCCAGCAGTCCCGGCGGGGGCATGCCCAGGGAGCAGTTCTTC.

The chain employs TRBV14 and TRBJ2-4, with 8 bases aligning to TRBD2. V lost 4 bases to trimming and J lost 3 bases; unmatched junction nucleotides: 8. The CDR3 sequence is 16 residues long. Per the germline V gene, CDR1 is SGHDN and CDR2 is FVKESK. The CDR3 coding sequence is TGTGCCAGCAGCCTTAGCGGGATTTCGGTCAAAAACATTCAGTACTTC. Encoded protein: CASSLSGISVKNIQYF.

The rearrangement uses TRBV6-6 and TRBJ2-2; D might be TRBD1 (6 bases). Germline V gene data show CDR1 as MNHNY and CDR2 as SVGAGI (reference sequence). This CDR3 is built from 15 residues. Deletions cut 2 bases from V and 7 bases from J, with 14 bases between. CDR3 nucleotides: TGTGCCAGCAGTTACCGCCCAGGGGCGGGCGGGGAGCTGTTTTTT. Protein: CASSYRPGAGGELFF.

The CDR3 sequence is CASSQVWSGRGGNEQFF. The CDR3 DNA follows: TGCGCCAGCAGCCAAGTATGGAGCGGGAGGGGAGGCAATGAGCAGTTCTTC. The rearrangement uses TRBV4-3 and TRBJ2-1; 10 nucleotides match TRBD2. The CDR3 has 17 amino acids. Germline CDR1 LGHNA, CDR2 YSLEER. V was clipped by 1 base and J by 6 bases; unmatched bases: 9.

The J gene is TRBJ2-1, the V gene TRBV14; no firm D call. CDR1 and CDR2 (germline): SGHDN, FVKESK. CDR3 length: 17 residues. Trimming took off 0 bases at V and 0 bases at J, with 12 bases between the two ends. CDR3 sequence reads: CASSQDVLVNSYNEQFF. The CDR3, as DNA: TGTGCCAGCAGCCAAGATGTTCTAGTCAACTCCTACAATGAGCAGTTCTTC. The whole variable domain, remainder taken from reference TRBV14 and TRBJ2-1, is EAGVTQFPSHSVIEKGQTVTLRCDPISGHDNLYWYRRVMGKEIKFLLHFVKESKQDESGMPNNRFLAERTGGTYSTLKVQPAELEDSGVYFCASSQDVLVNSYNEQFFGPGTRLTVL.

This clone was detected only a few times. CDR3 residues: CAWSRQASGDTQYF. The CDR3 DNA sequence: TGTGCCTGGAGTAGACAGGCCTCGGGAGATACGCAGTATTTT. The chain joins TRBV30 to TRBJ2-3, with D perhaps TRBD1 (6 bases). V gave up 2 bases and J gave up 5 bases, with 14 bases separating them. The CDR3 consists of 14 residues. CDR1 GTSNPN and CDR2 SVGIG come from the germline V gene (reference sequence). Full variable domain (remainder filled in from reference TRBV30 and TRBJ2-3): SQTIHQWPATLVQPVGSPLSLECTVEGTSNPNLYWYRQAAGRGLQLLFYSVGIGQISSEVPQNLSASRPQDRQFILSSKKLLLSDSGFYLCAWSRQASGDTQYFGPGTRLTVL.

This chain connects TRBV5-8 to TRBJ2-2; unclear D gene. V lost 2 bases and J lost 3, with 5 bases in between. Germline CDR1 is SGHTS and CDR2 is YDEGEE. The CDR3 has 13 residues. The CDR3, as DNA: TGTGCCAGCAGCTTTCAGTACACCGGGGAGCTGTTTTTT. Translated: CASSFQYTGELFF.

This clone was counted a single time. The J gene is TRBJ1-3, the V gene TRBV5-1; D ambiguous. The CDR3 has 13 amino acids. Trimming shortened V by 5 bases and J by 6 bases, and 12 bases separated the two germline ends. Germline V gives CDR1 SGHRS, CDR2 YFSETQ. This CDR3 reads CASRVLGENTIYF. The CDR3 region has the DNA TGCGCCAGCAGGGTCCTTGGGGAAAACACCATATATTTT.

The chain combines TRBV11-2 with TRBJ2-7, with a possible D match to TRBD1 (6 bases). CDR3 length: 13 amino acids. Trimming removed 0 bases at V and 4 bases at J, with 7 bases between. Germline V lookup: CDR1 SGHAT, CDR2 FQNNGV. CDR3 nucleotide sequence: TGTGCCAGCAGCTTAGACAGGGGTTACGAGCAGTACTTC. Amino acid sequence: CASSLDRGYEQYF.

V usage is TRBV7-2 and J usage is TRBJ2-1; 9 bases fit TRBD2. The V gene end was trimmed by 4 bases and the J gene end by 9 bases; junction bases not matched to a gene: 10. In germline, CDR1 is SGHTA, CDR2 FQGNSA. This CDR3 spans 15 amino acids. This CDR3 reads CASSSRGGLASEQFF. DNA for the CDR3: TGTGCCAGCAGCTCACGAGGCGGACTAGCGTCTGAGCAGTTCTTC.

This chain uses TRBV12-5 with TRBJ2-3, with D unclear. The V gene lost 2 bases and the J gene lost 0 bases, with 27 bases spanning the gap. The CDR3 extends over 21 amino acids. Per germline, CDR1 LGHNT and CDR2 FRNRAP. The CDR3, as DNA: TGTGCTAGTGGTTTGAATATCCGTCTCGGCCTGCTGGTTAATAGCACAGATACGCAGTATTTT. It yields the protein CASGLNIRLGLLVNSTDTQYF.

This rearrangement joins TRBV28 to TRBJ1-1, with 8 bases aligning to TRBD1. Germline lookup yields CDR1 MDHEN and CDR2 SYDVKM. V lost 3 bases and J lost 1; bases outside the gene matches: 7. This CDR3 contains 16 residues. CDR3 sequence reads: CASSFRAGGTNTEAFF. As DNA, the CDR3 is TGTGCCAGCAGTTTTCGGGCAGGGGGCACGAACACTGAAGCTTTCTTT.

To note about this clone: Other DNA sequences in the same sample also yield this CDR3. This chain joins TRBV18 and TRBJ2-6; D is undetermined. In germline, CDR1 is KGHSH, CDR2 LQKENI. V dropped 4 bases and J dropped 0 bases, with 4 bases sitting between them. The CDR3 is made up of 14 amino acids. CDR3 protein: CASSLNSGANVLTF. Written as DNA, the CDR3 is TGTGCCAGCTCACTTAACTCTGGGGCCAACGTCCTGACTTTC.

The chain couples TRBV5-6 to TRBJ2-5; D unclear. V was shortened by 2 bases and J by 3 bases, with 8 bases between the two germline ends. Germline CDR1 SGHDT, CDR2 YYEEEE. The length of the CDR3 is 13 residues. The CDR3 is CASSFGQEETQYF. The CDR3 nucleotides are TGTGCCAGCAGCTTTGGGCAGGAAGAGACCCAGTACTTC.

This chain connects TRBV5-4 to TRBJ2-7; 7 positions match TRBD2. The germline V gene encodes CDR1 SGHNT and CDR2 YYREEE (reference sequence). Trimming removed 0 bases from V and 4 bases from J; junction bases left unmatched: 4. This CDR3 is 14 amino acids long. In nucleotides, the CDR3 is TGTGCCAGCAGCTTGGGAGGCGGGAGTTACGAGCAGTACTTC. This translates into CASSLGGGSYEQYF.

The chain joins TRBV6-5 to TRBJ1-5; D call uncertain. The CDR3 contains 15 residues. V lost 6 bases, J lost 3 bases, and 15 bases lay in between. Germline-derived CDR1 and CDR2 are MNHEY and SVGAGI. CDR3 in amino acids: CASRSLGRLNQPQHF. The CDR3 DNA is TGTGCCAGCAGATCCTTAGGACGGCTCAATCAGCCCCAGCATTTT.

The chain uses TRBV28 and TRBJ2-6; 8 bases map to TRBD1. CDR3 length: 15 residues. V was pared by 6 bases and J by 0 bases, with 1 base of the junction left unmatched. Germline V CDR1 and CDR2: MDHEN, SYDVKM. The CDR3 reads CASSTGGSGANVLTF. In DNA form, the CDR3 reads TGTGCCAGCAGCACAGGGGGCTCTGGGGCCAACGTCCTGACTTTC.

The chain links TRBV11-1 to TRBJ2-1; TRBD2 agrees at 15 bases. Unmatched junction bases numbered 5, after V lost 5 bases and J lost 9 bases. The CDR3 consists of 15 residues. CDR1 SGHAT and CDR2 FQDESV come from the germline V gene (reference sequence). The CDR3 here is CASSRTSGRVTEQFF. In nucleotides, the CDR3 is TGTGCCAGCAGCCGGACTAGCGGGAGGGTCACTGAGCAGTTCTTC.

Notes on this clone: Other DNA sequences in this sample translate to the same CDR3. The J gene is TRBJ2-2, the V gene TRBV5-5, with a possible D match to TRBD1 (5 bases). This CDR3 is 14 amino acids long. Germline V gene lookup returns CDR1 SGHKS and CDR2 YYEKEE (reference sequence). Trimming left V 0 bases short and J 5 bases short, with 8 bases between. The CDR3 sequence: CASSLVAGTGELFF. The CDR3 DNA follows: TGTGCCAGCAGCTTGGTCGCAGGGACCGGGGAGCTGTTTTTT.

The chain joins TRBV30 to TRBJ2-5; a weak D match, TRBD2 (5 bases). CDR3 size: 14 residues. In germline, CDR1 is GTSNPN, CDR2 SVGIG (reference sequence). V was pared by 1 base and J by 6 bases, with 15 bases between. This CDR3 is CAWSAMGSLKTQYF. The DNA for the CDR3 is TGTGCCTGGAGTGCTATGGGGAGTTTAAAGACCCAGTACTTC.

This rearrangement joins TRBV5-4 to TRBJ2-1; D not resolved. The CDR3 extends over 13 amino acids. V lost 0 bases and J 9 bases, leaving 10 bases between the germline ends. The germline V gene has CDR1 SGHNT and CDR2 YYREEE (reference sequence). CDR3 coding DNA: TGTGCCAGCAGCTTGGGGGTTTTGGGTGAGCAGTTCTTC. Amino acids: CASSLGVLGEQFF.

The chain couples TRBV6-1 to TRBJ2-1; 15 bases fit TRBD2. The J segment lost 8 bases and the V segment lost 6 bases, leaving 5 bases of the junction unmatched. The germline CDR1 and CDR2 sequences are MNHNS and SASEGT. This CDR3 has 15 amino acids. The CDR3 bases are TGTGCCAGCAGAGGACTAGCGGGAGGGCCCGATGAGCAGTTCTTC. It translates to CASRGLAGGPDEQFF.